The clone carrying this TCR beta chain was recorded at least ten times. RNA transcripts were the template, and TCR beta CDR3 regions were amplified from them. The authors performed first-round RT-PCR with HTBI primers and then a second-round multiplex PCR. TCRdb passed the multiplex PCR reads through MiXCR, listing each CDR3 protein once. The data contain hundreds of thousands of distinct CDR3 sequences, roughly 41% of them singletons. This sample was included in a study of Graves' ophthalmopathy and Graves' hyperthyroidism. In germline, CDR1 is LNHDA, CDR2 SQIVND (reference sequence). The CDR3 length is 12 residues. The germline V and J ends were trimmed by 5 bases and 6 bases, with 11 bases remaining between them.

The gene calls are TRBV19 and TRBJ2-7, with D perhaps TRBD1 (5 bases). The receptor's source is an adult man with Graves' ophthalmopathy. Source material: peripheral blood. CDR3 bases: TGTGCCAGTAGTTCACCAGGGCTCGAGCAGTACTTC. As protein: CASSSPGLEQYF.